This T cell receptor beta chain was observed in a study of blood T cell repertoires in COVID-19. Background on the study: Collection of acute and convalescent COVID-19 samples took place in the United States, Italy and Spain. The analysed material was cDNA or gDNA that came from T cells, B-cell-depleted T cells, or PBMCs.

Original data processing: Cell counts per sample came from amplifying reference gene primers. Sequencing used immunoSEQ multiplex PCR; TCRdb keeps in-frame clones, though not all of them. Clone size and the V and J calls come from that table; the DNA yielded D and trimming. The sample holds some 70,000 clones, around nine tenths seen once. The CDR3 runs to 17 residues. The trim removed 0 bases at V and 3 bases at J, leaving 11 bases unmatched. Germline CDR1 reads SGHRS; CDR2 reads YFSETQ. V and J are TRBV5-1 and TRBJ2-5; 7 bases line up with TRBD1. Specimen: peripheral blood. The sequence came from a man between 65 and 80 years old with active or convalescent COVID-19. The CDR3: CASSLALTGVWEETQYF. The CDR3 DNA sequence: TGCGCCAGCAGCTTGGCCCTTACAGGGGTGTGGGAAGAGACCCAGTACTTC.